This entry is about one T cell receptor (beta chain). Sequencing was performed with immunoSEQ multiplex PCR; in TCRdb, only in-frame clones are kept and a portion is missing. This sample has under 85,000 clones; 86% occur once, and the top ten carry roughly 5%. This specimen comes from a study of technical replicates of blood from a handful of donors. This CDR3 has 12 amino acids. From germline, CDR1 is SGHAT and CDR2 FQNNGV. Between the trimmed V and J ends, which lost 5 bases and 10 bases, there was a span of 13 bases. The genes are TRBV11-2 and TRBJ2-3; D possibly corresponds to TRBD1 (7 bases). This receptor was identified in a human donor in good health. Some clones in this sample may be carry-over from other donors' samples. What was sequenced was PBMCs. Here the CDR3 reads CASSPGGLAQYF. Here the CDR3 DNA reads TGTGCCAGCAGCCCAGGGGGGCTCGCGCAGTATTTT.